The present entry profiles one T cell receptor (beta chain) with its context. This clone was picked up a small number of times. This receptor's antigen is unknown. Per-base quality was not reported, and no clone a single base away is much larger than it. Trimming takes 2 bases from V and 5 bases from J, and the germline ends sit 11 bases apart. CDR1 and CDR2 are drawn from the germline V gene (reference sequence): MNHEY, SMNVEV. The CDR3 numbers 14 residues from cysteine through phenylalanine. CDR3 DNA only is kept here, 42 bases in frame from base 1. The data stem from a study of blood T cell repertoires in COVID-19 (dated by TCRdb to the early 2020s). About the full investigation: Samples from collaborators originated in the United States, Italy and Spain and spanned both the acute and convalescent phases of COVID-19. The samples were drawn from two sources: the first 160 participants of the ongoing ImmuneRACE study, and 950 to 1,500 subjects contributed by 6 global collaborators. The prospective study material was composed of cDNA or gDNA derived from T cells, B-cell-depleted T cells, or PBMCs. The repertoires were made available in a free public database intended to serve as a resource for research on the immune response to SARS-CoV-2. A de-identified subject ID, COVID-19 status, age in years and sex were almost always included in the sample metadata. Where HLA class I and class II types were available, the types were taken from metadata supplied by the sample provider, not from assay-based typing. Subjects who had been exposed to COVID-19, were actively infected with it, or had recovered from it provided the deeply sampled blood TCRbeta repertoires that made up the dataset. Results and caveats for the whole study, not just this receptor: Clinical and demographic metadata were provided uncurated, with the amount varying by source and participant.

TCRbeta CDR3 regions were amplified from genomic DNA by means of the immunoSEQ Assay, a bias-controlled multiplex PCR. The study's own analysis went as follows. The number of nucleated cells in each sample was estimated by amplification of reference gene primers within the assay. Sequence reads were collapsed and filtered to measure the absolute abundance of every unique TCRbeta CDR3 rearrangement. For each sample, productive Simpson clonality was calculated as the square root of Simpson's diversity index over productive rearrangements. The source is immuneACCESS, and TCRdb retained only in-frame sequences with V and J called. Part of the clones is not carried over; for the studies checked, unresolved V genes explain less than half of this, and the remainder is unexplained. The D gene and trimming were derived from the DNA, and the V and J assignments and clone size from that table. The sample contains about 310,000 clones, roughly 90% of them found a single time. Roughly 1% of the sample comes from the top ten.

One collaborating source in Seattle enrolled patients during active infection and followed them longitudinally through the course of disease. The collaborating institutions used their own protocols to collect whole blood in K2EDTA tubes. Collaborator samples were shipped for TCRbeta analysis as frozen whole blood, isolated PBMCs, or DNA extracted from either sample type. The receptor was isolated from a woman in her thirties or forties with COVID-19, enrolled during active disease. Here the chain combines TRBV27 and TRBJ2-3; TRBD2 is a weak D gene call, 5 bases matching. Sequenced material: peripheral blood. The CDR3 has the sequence CASSLQLAGDTQYF. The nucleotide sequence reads TGTGCCAGCAGTTTACAGCTAGCCGGAGATACGCAGTATTTT.